The 24 T cell receptor beta chains below were found in one sample sequenced in a study of spatial heterogeneity in lung cancer. Indicated time point: sample taken at primary tumor resection. TCRdb reprocessed the 5' RACE reads via MiXCR and lists one record per CDR3 protein. The data contain 40,000 or so distinct CDR3 sequences, around 3.1% of them seen just once; the ten biggest clones take up about 34%. The sample was normal lung tissue next to the tumor, taken at surgery. The source is a male donor with early-stage non-small cell lung cancer.

This clonotype has ten or more counts. The chain is built from TRBV7-9 and TRBJ2-2; D not resolved. Germline V gene data show CDR1 as SEHNR and CDR2 as FQNEAQ (reference sequence). Between the trimmed V and J ends, which lost 5 bases and 4 bases, there was a span of 11 bases. This CDR3 has 14 amino acids. DNA of the CDR3: TGTGCCAGCAGCCCTCTAGTGAGCACCGGGGAGCTGTTTTTT. Translating it yields CASSPLVSTGELFF.

The chain is built from TRBV3-1 and TRBJ1-1, with 11 bases lining up with TRBD1. This CDR3 spans 16 amino acids. The germline gives CDR1 LGHDT, CDR2 YNNKEL (reference sequence). The ends lost 1 base at V and 8 bases at J; junction bases unmatched: 9. The CDR3 sequence: CASSQVLGQGAPEAFF. CDR3 bases: TGTGCCAGCAGCCAAGTTCTTGGACAGGGGGCCCCAGAAGCTTTCTTT. The whole variable domain, remainder taken from reference TRBV3-1 and TRBJ1-1, is DTAVSQTPKYLVTQMGNDKSIKCEQNLGHDTMYWYKQDSKKFLKIMFSYNNKELIINETVPNRFSPKSPDKAHLNLHINSLELGDSAVYFCASSQVLGQGAPEAFFGQGTRLTVV.

This clonotype was detected many times. The V call is TRBV24-1, the J call TRBJ2-3, with 9 nucleotides matching TRBD2. J lost 3 bases, V lost 1 base, and 4 bases had no gene match. This CDR3 comprises 16 residues. Looked up from germline, CDR1 is KGHDR and CDR2 is SFDVKD. CDR3 loop: CATSDFSGRGTDTQYF. The DNA for the CDR3 is TGTGCCACCAGTGATTTTAGCGGGAGAGGGACAGATACGCAGTATTTT.

The V call is TRBV7-2, the J call TRBJ2-5; D gene ambiguous. CDR1 is SGHTA, CDR2 FQGNSA, per germline. The CDR3 loop spans 12 amino acids. The V end was cut by 5 bases, the J end by 4 bases, with 8 bases between. For the CDR3, the DNA is TGTGCCAGCAGCCGCCCTGGAGAGACCCAGTACTTC. Its translation: CASSRPGETQYF.

This clonotype was picked up many times. The chain links TRBV4-1 to TRBJ1-2; D is unclear. The germline V gene encodes CDR1 MGHRA and CDR2 YSYEKL. V lost 2 bases and J lost 0, with 10 bases in between. The CDR3 runs 15 residues. The CDR3 DNA is TGCGCCAGCAGCCAACCTTCAGTAGCTAACTATGGCTACACCTTC. Encoded protein: CASSQPSVANYGYTF.

The V gene is TRBV4-3, the J gene TRBJ1-5; 7 bases line up with TRBD1. The V segment lost 0 bases and the J segment 3 bases; nucleotides outside the gene matches: 2. This CDR3 spans 15 amino acids. Germline loops: CDR1 LGHNA, CDR2 YSLEER. The CDR3 loop is CASSQDKGANQPQHF. The CDR3 region has the DNA TGCGCCAGCAGCCAAGATAAGGGGGCCAATCAGCCCCAGCATTTT.

This clonotype was counted only a few times. The chain employs TRBV4-1 and TRBJ1-5, with a weak D call TRBD1 (6 bases). Germline CDR1 is MGHRA and CDR2 is YSYEKL. V dropped 0 bases and J dropped 9 bases, with 18 bases sitting between them. The CDR3 loop spans 16 amino acids. CDR3 coding DNA: TGCGCCAGCAGCCAAGACAGGACCAGGGGAGATCGGCCCCAGCATTTT. It yields the protein CASSQDRTRGDRPQHF.

This clonotype was detected a few times. The gene calls are TRBV7-2 and TRBJ2-5; 8 bases map to TRBD2. Germline V lookup: CDR1 SGHTA, CDR2 FQGNSA. The CDR3 has 14 residues. Trimming took 3 bases from V and 4 from J; bases not matched to a gene: 4. CDR3 coding DNA: TGTGCCAGCAGCTTGGTCGGACTAGCAGAGACCCAGTACTTC. This gives the protein CASSLVGLAETQYF.

Ten or more counts support this clonotype. The chain recombines TRBV6-5 with TRBJ2-4; no firm D call. The V gene's germline CDR1 is MNHEY and CDR2 SVGAGI. The CDR3 is 12 residues long. The V gene lost 4 bases and the J gene lost 6 bases, with 7 bases spanning the gap. DNA for the CDR3: TGTGCCAGCAGTTCTGTCCCAAACATTCAGTACTTC. As protein: CASSSVPNIQYF.

This clonotype was detected many times. The chain links TRBV20-1 to TRBJ1-2; no definite D call. The CDR3 extends over 14 amino acids. The germline V and J ends were trimmed by 2 bases and 3 bases, with 13 bases remaining between them. The germline V gene encodes CDR1 DFQATT and CDR2 SNEGSKA (reference sequence). The CDR3 DNA is TGCAGTGCTAGAAGCCAGAGCCCTTACTATGGCTACACCTTC. Amino acid sequence: CSARSQSPYYGYTF.

The rearrangement links TRBV7-2 to TRBJ2-5; D is perhaps TRBD2 (7 bases). V was trimmed by 1 base and J by 4 bases, leaving 13 bases between them. CDR3 length: 15 amino acids. The germline CDR1 and CDR2 sequences are SGHTA and FQGNSA. The CDR3 loop reads CASSLVWGGIETQYF. The CDR3 nucleotides read TGTGCCAGCAGCTTAGTATGGGGGGGCATAGAGACCCAGTACTTC. Full variable domain (outside the CDR3, taken from reference TRBV7-2 and TRBJ2-5): GAGVSQSPSNKVTEKGKDVELRCDPISGHTALYWYRQSLGQGLEFLIYFQGNSAPDKSGLPSDRFSAERTGGSVSTLTIQRTQQEDSAVYLCASSLVWGGIETQYFGPGTRLLVL.

This clonotype was counted many times. The rearrangement joins TRBV4-3 to TRBJ2-3; 8 bases agree with TRBD1. The germline V gene has CDR1 LGHNA and CDR2 YSLEER. The trim removed 1 base at V and 0 bases at J, leaving 6 bases unmatched. The CDR3 has 17 residues. Here the CDR3 reads CASSQGLSGGSTDTQYF. DNA for the CDR3: TGCGCCAGCAGCCAAGGGTTGTCAGGGGGCAGCACAGATACGCAGTATTTT.

There are many counts of this clonotype. The gene calls are TRBV4-3 and TRBJ2-6, with 7 bases lining up with TRBD1. With 3 bases clipped from V and 0 bases from J, the junction kept 11 bases outside the gene matches. CDR3 length equals 19 residues. Germline values: CDR1 LGHNA, CDR2 YSLEER. CDR3 nucleotides: TGCGCCAGCAGCCAGGGTCGACAGGGCACGCTCTCTGGGGCCAACGTCCTGACTTTC. This gives the protein CASSQGRQGTLSGANVLTF.

This clonotype came up many times. This chain connects TRBV20-1 to TRBJ2-7; 9 positions agree with TRBD1. The CDR3 spans 15 residues. V trimming: 5 bases; J trimming: 2 bases; junction bases outside the gene matches: 10. Germline CDR1 is DFQATT and CDR2 is SNEGSKA (reference sequence). The CDR3 is CSARGTGNLAYEQYF. The CDR3 DNA is TGCAGTGCTCGAGGGACAGGGAACCTCGCCTACGAGCAGTACTTC.

This chain joins TRBV2 and TRBJ2-2, with D hard to call. Trimming shortened V by 7 bases and J by 1 base, and 10 bases separated the two germline ends. The CDR3 is 14 amino acids. Germline V gene sequence: CDR1 SNHLY, CDR2 FYNNEI. CDR3 amino acids: CASKRTENTGELFF. CDR3 DNA sequence: TGTGCCAGCAAACGAACAGAGAACACCGGGGAGCTGTTTTTT.

There are many counts of this clonotype. The junction and the germline gene differ at one end; a read error may be behind it. The chain employs TRBV9 and TRBJ2-7, with D possibly TRBD2 on 5 matching bases. CDR1 and CDR2 (germline): SGDLS, YYNGEE. The CDR3 spans 13 residues. CDR3 in DNA: TGTGCCAGCAGCGTAGGTAGCGACACCCCGAGGGACTTC. It codes for CASSVGSDTPRDF. Using reference TRBV9 and TRBJ2-7 for the parts outside the CDR3, the full variable domain is DSGVTQTPKHLITATGQRVTLRCSPRSGDLSVYWYQQSLDQGLQFLIQYYNGEERAKGNILERFSAQQFPDLHSELNLSSLELGDSALYFCASSVGSDTPRDFGPGTRLTVT.

The table lists this clonotype with many counts. The V gene is TRBV7-7, the J gene TRBJ2-7, with D unresolved. The ends were cut back, 1 base at V and 3 bases at J, with 10 bases in the middle. This CDR3 region has 14 residues. Germline CDR1 reads SSHAT; CDR2 reads FNYEAQ (reference sequence). The chain's CDR3 is CASSLVDADYEQYF. The CDR3 region has the DNA TGTGCCAGCAGCTTAGTGGACGCCGACTACGAGCAGTACTTC.

This clonotype was detected many times. The chain recombines TRBV6-6 with TRBJ2-5; perhaps TRBD2 as D (6 bases). Germline V lookup: CDR1 MNHNY, CDR2 SVGAGI (reference sequence). This CDR3 is built from 12 residues. Trimming cost V 6 bases and J 4 bases, with 9 bases left between them. CDR3 sequence (DNA): TGTGCCAGCAGGTCTAGCGCAGAGACCCAGTACTTC. Its protein is CASRSSAETQYF.

In its sample, this clonotype was seen many times. Here the CDR3 DNA reads TGCAGCGTTTTTGACAGGAACACTGAAGCTTTCTTT. Its translation is CSVFDRNTEAFF. The chain uses TRBV29-1 and TRBJ1-1; maybe TRBD1 (5 bases). Germline CDR1 reads SQVTM; CDR2 reads ANQGSEA. Trimming removed 5 bases from V and 1 base from J, with 8 bases in between. CDR3 size: 12 residues.

This clonotype has a handful of counts. The chain couples TRBV18 to TRBJ2-5; D gene uncertain. Germline V gene data show CDR1 as KGHSH and CDR2 as LQKENI. The germline V and J ends were trimmed by 2 bases and 5 bases, with 6 bases remaining between them. The CDR3 spans 12 residues. CDR3 loop: CASSPAVETQYF. The CDR3 DNA sequence: TGTGCCAGCTCACCAGCGGTGGAGACCCAGTACTTC.

This clonotype turned up a few times. The V and J genes are TRBV6-1 and TRBJ2-5; 7 bases are shared with TRBD1. The CDR3 is made up of 14 amino acids. V lost 7 bases and J lost 2; bases outside the gene matches: 7. The germline V gene has CDR1 MNHNS and CDR2 SASEGT. For the CDR3, the DNA is TGTGCCAGCAATCCGGGACAGATACAAGAGACCCAGTACTTC. Amino acids: CASNPGQIQETQYF.

This clonotype was counted ten times or more. This sequence joins TRBV6-6 and TRBJ2-6; D ambiguous. The V and J ends lost 4 bases and 1 base respectively, with 20 bases between them. The CDR3 runs 19 residues. Germline values: CDR1 MNHNY, CDR2 SVGAGI (reference sequence). The CDR3 loop reads CASSFSPGWAASGANVLTF. DNA for the CDR3: TGTGCCAGCAGTTTCTCACCTGGGTGGGCGGCTTCTGGGGCCAACGTCCTGACTTTC.

The chain employs TRBV7-8 and TRBJ2-7; no reliable D call. CDR1 is SGHVS, CDR2 FQNEAQ, per germline. V was shortened by 7 bases and J by 4 bases, with 11 bases between the two germline ends. The CDR3 is 12 amino acids. The CDR3 protein is CASTRDKYEQYF. The DNA of the CDR3 is TGTGCCAGCACCAGAGACAAATACGAGCAGTACTTC.

There are many counts of this clonotype. The CDR3 DNA reads as TGTGCCAGCAGCTTAGCGGGACTAGCTCGTTTCAATGAGCAGTTCTTC. The encoded protein is CASSLAGLARFNEQFF. The chain uses TRBV7-2 and TRBJ2-1; 9 nucleotides agree with TRBD2. Germline CDR1 reads SGHTA; CDR2 reads FQGNSA. The CDR3 totals 16 residues. J lost 6 bases, V lost 0 bases, and 6 bases had no gene match.